This T cell receptor (beta chain) was identified during a study of blood T cell repertoires in COVID-19. Study-wide context: Collection of acute and convalescent COVID-19 samples took place in the United States, Italy and Spain. Sources were T cells, B-cell-depleted T cells, or PBMCs; the material itself was cDNA or gDNA.

CDR1 and CDR2 from the germline V gene are LNHNV and YYDKDF (reference sequence). Trimming shortened V by 1 base and J by 4 bases, and 6 bases separated the two germline ends. The CDR3 is 13 amino acids. Per the authors' pipeline: Estimates of nucleated cell counts were drawn from the amplification of reference gene primers. Sequencing used immunoSEQ multiplex PCR; TCRdb keeps in-frame clones, though not all of them. V and J calls plus clone size are reproduced from that table; the DNA served to infer D and trimming. This table has approximately 120,000 clones, around 88% appearing once. The sample comprised peripheral blood. The TCR was taken from a woman aged 50 to 60 who had recovered from COVID-19. The rearrangement uses TRBV15 and TRBJ2-3; no reliable D call. CDR3 in amino acids: CATSRVTADTQYF. The DNA for the CDR3 is TGTGCCACCAGCAGAGTCACAGCAGATACGCAGTATTTT. Based on the CDR3 plus reference TRBV15 and TRBJ2-3, the full variable domain is DAMVIQNPRYQVTQFGKPVTLSCSQTLNHNVMYWYQQKSSQAPKLLFHYYDKDFNNEADTPDNFQSRRPNTSFCFLDIRSPGLGDTAMYLCATSRVTADTQYFGPGTRLTVL.